This T cell receptor beta chain appears in the sequencing data of a study of CD8 T cells in ankylosing spondylitis. Whole-study results and caveats: Reportedly, significant enrichment of disease-linked clones occurred in matched ankylosing spondylitis synovial fluid. A motif of eight highly homologous TCR beta variants was seen as apparently characteristic of ankylosing spondylitis blood.

Making the TCR beta libraries involved quantitative 5'-RACE with molecular barcodes. TCRdb redid the calling of the 5' RACE reads with MiXCR, one entry per CDR3 protein. Seen here are 200,000 to 250,000 distinct CDR3 sequences, approximately 7.3% observed once, and the top ten hold about 14%. The CDR3 extends over 13 amino acids. V was trimmed by 5 bases and J by 0 bases, leaving 5 bases between them. Germline V CDR1 and CDR2: MNHEY, SVGEGT. This clonotype was observed many times. Its target is unknown. The source is a male donor with ankylosing spondylitis. This chain joins TRBV6-2 or TRBV6-3 and TRBJ1-3; D not certain. The source material was blood, either unsorted or a sorted T cell fraction (not recorded which). The CDR3 loop reads CASSTSSGNTIYF. The CDR3 DNA follows: TGTGCCAGCAGTACGAGCTCTGGAAACACCATATATTTT.